The sequence of this T cell receptor beta chain was determined in a study of T cell changes during pregnancy in multiple sclerosis. This clone was observed a single time. CDR1 MDHEN and CDR2 SYDVKM come from the germline V gene. This CDR3 region has 16 residues. V lost 5 bases and J 3 bases, leaving 16 bases between the germline ends. Sequencing used immunoSEQ multiplex PCR; TCRdb keeps in-frame clones, though not all of them. This table holds 90,000 or so clones, nearly 95% found once. The material was peripheral blood, obtained after pregnancy. The sequence came from a female donor in good health, enrolled as a control in a pregnancy study. V and J are TRBV28 and TRBJ2-2; maybe TRBD2 (6 bases). Written as DNA, the CDR3 is TGTGCCAGCAGTGGGACTCAATCCCTGGACACCGGGGAGCTGTTTTTT. It is translated as CASSGTQSLDTGELFF.